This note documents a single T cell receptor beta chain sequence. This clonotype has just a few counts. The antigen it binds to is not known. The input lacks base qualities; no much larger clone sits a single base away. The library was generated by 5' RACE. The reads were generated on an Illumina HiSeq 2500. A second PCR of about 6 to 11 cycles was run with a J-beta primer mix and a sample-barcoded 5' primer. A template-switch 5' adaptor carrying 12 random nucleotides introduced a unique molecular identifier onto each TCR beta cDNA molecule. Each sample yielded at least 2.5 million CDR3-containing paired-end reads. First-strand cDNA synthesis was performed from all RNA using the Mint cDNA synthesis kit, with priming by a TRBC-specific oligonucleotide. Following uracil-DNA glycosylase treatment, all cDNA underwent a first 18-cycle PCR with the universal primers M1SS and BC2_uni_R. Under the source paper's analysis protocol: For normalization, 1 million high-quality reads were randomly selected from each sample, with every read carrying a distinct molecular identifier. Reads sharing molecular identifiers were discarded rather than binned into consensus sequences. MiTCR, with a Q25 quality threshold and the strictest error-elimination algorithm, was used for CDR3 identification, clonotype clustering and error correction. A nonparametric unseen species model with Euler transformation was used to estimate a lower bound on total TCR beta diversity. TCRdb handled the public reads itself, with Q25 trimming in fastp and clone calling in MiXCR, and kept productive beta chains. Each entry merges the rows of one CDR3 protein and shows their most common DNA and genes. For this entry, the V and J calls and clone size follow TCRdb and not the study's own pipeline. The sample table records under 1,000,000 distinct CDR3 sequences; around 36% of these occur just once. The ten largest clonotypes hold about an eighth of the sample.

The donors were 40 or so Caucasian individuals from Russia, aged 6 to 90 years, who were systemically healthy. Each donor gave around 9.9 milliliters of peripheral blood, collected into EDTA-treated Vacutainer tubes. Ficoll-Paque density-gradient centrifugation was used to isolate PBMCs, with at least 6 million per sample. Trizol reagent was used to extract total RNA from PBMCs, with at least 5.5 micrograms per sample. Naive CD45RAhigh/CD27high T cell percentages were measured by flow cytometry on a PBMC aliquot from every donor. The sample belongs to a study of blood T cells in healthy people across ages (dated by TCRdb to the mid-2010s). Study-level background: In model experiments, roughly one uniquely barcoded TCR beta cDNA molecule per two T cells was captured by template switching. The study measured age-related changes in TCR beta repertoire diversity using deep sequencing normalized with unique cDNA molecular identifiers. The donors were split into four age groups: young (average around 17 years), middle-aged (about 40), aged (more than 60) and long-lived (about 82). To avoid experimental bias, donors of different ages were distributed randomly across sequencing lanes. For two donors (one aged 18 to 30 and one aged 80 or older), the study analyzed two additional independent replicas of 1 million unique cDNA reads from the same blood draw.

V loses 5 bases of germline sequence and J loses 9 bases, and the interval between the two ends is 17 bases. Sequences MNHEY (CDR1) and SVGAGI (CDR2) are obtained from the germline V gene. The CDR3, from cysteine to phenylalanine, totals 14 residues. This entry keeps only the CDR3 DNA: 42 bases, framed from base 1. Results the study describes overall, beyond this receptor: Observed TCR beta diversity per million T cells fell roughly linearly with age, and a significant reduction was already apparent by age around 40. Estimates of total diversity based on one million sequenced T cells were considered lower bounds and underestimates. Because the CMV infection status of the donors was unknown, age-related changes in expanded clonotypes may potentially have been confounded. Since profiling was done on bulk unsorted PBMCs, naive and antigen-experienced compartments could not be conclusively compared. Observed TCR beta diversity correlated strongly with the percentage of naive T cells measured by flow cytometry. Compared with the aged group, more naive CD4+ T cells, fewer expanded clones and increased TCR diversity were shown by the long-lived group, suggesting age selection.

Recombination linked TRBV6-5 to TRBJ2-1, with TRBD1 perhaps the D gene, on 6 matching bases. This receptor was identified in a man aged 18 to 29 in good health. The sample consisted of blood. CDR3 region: CASSSRDIGGEQFF. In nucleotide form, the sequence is TGTGCCAGCAGTAGTCGGGACATAGGGGGTGAGCAGTTCTTC.